This T cell receptor (beta chain) originates from a study of regulatory T cells in long-lasting Graves disease. Ten or more counts support this clonotype. Its antigen is still unknown. Arm-PCR of CDR3 regions and iRepertoire HTBI primers were the basis on which TCR beta libraries were built. TCRdb processed the multiplex PCR reads anew with MiXCR; each CDR3 protein has one entry. Among roughly 250,000 distinct CDR3 sequences, about 17% were seen once, and the ten largest hold about 14%. The CDR3 is 13 residues long. Between the trimmed V and J ends, which lost 5 bases and 7 bases, there was a span of 14 bases. Germline V gene sequence: CDR1 SGHTA, CDR2 FQGNSA. The time point here: newly diagnosed GD, antithyroid drugs for less than 3 months. PBMCs were the source of the RNA used for TCR sequencing. Study results and caveats: Between persistent patients, 2,500 to 3,500 public clonotypes were shared, exceeding the approximately 870 shared between new patients. Possibly, too few samples lowered accuracy.

These data also featured in a second study, about T cells in Graves' hyperthyroidism and ophthalmopathy. As that study records: TCR CDR3 underwent first-round RT-PCR with the HTBI primer set. Most expanded thyroid clonotypes above 0.001 recurred in blood.

The source was peripheral blood mononuclear cells (PBMCs), collected at new diagnosis, from a patient treated with antithyroid drugs. The TCR was taken from a woman under 40 with Graves disease. This chain uses TRBV7-2 with TRBJ1-1; D gene ambiguous. CDR3 sequence reads: CASSGPTSGEAFF. The DNA for the CDR3 is TGTGCCAGCAGCGGACCAACTTCAGGTGAAGCTTTCTTT.